The 24 T cell receptor beta chains in this list originate from one sample, sequenced in a study of CD8+ T cells in alopecia areata. Treatment indicated: oral pan-JAK inhibitor, 5-10 mg twice daily. After isolation, RNA underwent reverse transcription to generate cDNA as the sequencing template. Clones were sequenced by immunoSEQ multiplex PCR, and TCRdb holds only the in-frame ones, with some missing. This table has 150,000 to 200,000 clones, under 70% appearing once. This specimen consisted of CD4+ T cells sorted from blood, obtained at week 4, from a patient treated with tofacitinib. The receptors here all came from a human donor with alopecia areata.

The chain employs TRBV4-3 and TRBJ1-5; tentative D call: TRBD1 (5 bases). Germline CDR1 LGHNA, CDR2 YSLEER. This CDR3 has 17 residues. The ends were cut back, 2 bases at V and 7 bases at J, with 21 bases in the middle. CDR3 loop: CASSQIVGQGDGQPQHF. CDR3 in DNA: TGCGCCAGCAGCCAAATAGTGGGGCAGGGAGACGGCCAGCCCCAGCATTTT.

The rearrangement links TRBV29-1 to TRBJ2-7; D might be TRBD2 (6 bases). This CDR3 has 13 amino acids. With 4 bases removed from V and 0 bases from J, the gap between germline ends came to 10 bases. Germline V gives CDR1 SQVTM, CDR2 ANQGSEA. CDR3 in amino acids: CSVGRESSYEQYF. The CDR3 bases are TGCAGCGTTGGGAGGGAGAGCTCCTACGAGCAGTACTTC.

The rearrangement joins TRBV30 to TRBJ1-2; tentative D call: TRBD1 (5 bases). The CDR3 runs 14 residues. From germline, CDR1 is GTSNPN and CDR2 SVGIG (reference sequence). The V and J ends lost 8 bases and 5 bases respectively, with 21 bases between them. CDR3 bases: TGTGCCGCCCGACAGAAACATCTACCTTATGGCTACACCTTC. The encoded protein is CAARQKHLPYGYTF.

This clone came up a few times. This chain joins TRBV5-1 and TRBJ1-2; D is uncertain. CDR1 and CDR2 (germline): SGHRS, YFSETQ. The ends were cut back, 3 bases at V and 8 bases at J, with 11 bases in the middle. The length of the CDR3 is 12 residues. Here the CDR3 DNA reads TGCGCCAGCAGCTGGGAGTACGGAGGCTACACCTTC. Amino acids: CASSWEYGGYTF.

The J gene is TRBJ2-6, the V gene TRBV29-1; D ambiguous. Trimming cost V 1 base and J 0 bases, with 7 bases left between them. Germline V gives CDR1 SQVTM, CDR2 ANQGSEA. This CDR3 contains 15 residues. DNA for the CDR3: TGCAGCGTTGAAGGTGGGGTCTCTGGGGCCAACGTCCTGACTTTC. Amino acids: CSVEGGVSGANVLTF.

The J gene is TRBJ1-1, the V gene TRBV5-1; D is unclear. V was pared by 1 base and J by 1 base, with 8 bases between. Germline V gene sequence: CDR1 SGHRS, CDR2 YFSETQ. The CDR3 spans 14 residues. In DNA form, the CDR3 reads TGCGCCAGCAGCTTGAGGCCCCCGAACACTGAAGCTTTCTTT. It codes for CASSLRPPNTEAFF.

Comments on this clone: Mismatch with germline at one junction end may stem from a read error. The rearrangement joins TRBV20-1 to TRBJ1-1; D not certain. The CDR3 length is 11 residues. The germline gives CDR1 DFQATT, CDR2 SNEGSKA (reference sequence). Here the CDR3 DNA reads TGCAGTGCTGAAGAGGGAACTGAAGCTCTCTTT. It is translated as CSAEEGTEALF.

The V gene is TRBV27, the J gene TRBJ2-6; 7 nucleotides line up with TRBD1. Germline loops: CDR1 MNHEY, CDR2 SMNVEV (reference sequence). The CDR3 is 16 amino acids. With V trimmed by 2 bases and J by 4 bases, 5 bases remained unmatched. CDR3 DNA: TGTGCCAGCAGTTTACCAACAGGGGTCGGGGCCAACGTCCTGACTTTC. Translated: CASSLPTGVGANVLTF.

This chain connects TRBV23-1 to TRBJ2-5, with 9 bases lining up with TRBD1. TRBV23-1 is assigned to the ORF class and has an uncertain function. The CDR3 length is 15 residues. The trim removed 0 bases at V and 3 bases at J, leaving 2 bases unmatched. CDR3 in amino acids: CASSQSDRGEETQYF. The CDR3 DNA reads as TGCGCCAGCAGTCAATCTGACAGGGGGGAAGAGACCCAGTACTTC.

Of note for this clone: The identical CDR3 is also encoded by other nucleotide sequences in the sample. Here the CDR3 reads CSVDRGQETQYF. DNA for the CDR3: TGCAGCGTAGACAGGGGGCAAGAGACCCAGTACTTC. V gene TRBV29-1 combines with J gene TRBJ2-5; the match to TRBD1 covers 9 bases. With V trimmed by 6 bases and J by 2 bases, 1 base remained unmatched. Per germline, CDR1 SQVTM and CDR2 ANQGSEA. The CDR3 runs to 12 residues.

V gene TRBV20-1 combines with J gene TRBJ2-2; no firm D call. The germline V gene has CDR1 DFQATT and CDR2 SNEGSKA (reference sequence). Trimming removed 3 bases at V and 8 bases at J, with 7 bases between. This CDR3 region has 11 residues. Written as DNA, the CDR3 is TGCAGTGCTAGCGTAGCTGGGGAGCTGTTTTTT. This codes for CSASVAGELFF.

The J gene is TRBJ2-5, the V gene TRBV14; perhaps TRBD2 as D (6 bases). Germline V CDR1 and CDR2: SGHDN, FVKESK. This CDR3 has 14 amino acids. The V gene lost 0 bases and the J gene lost 5 bases, with 10 bases spanning the gap. The CDR3 sequence: CASSQDGAGETQYF. The CDR3 DNA sequence: TGTGCCAGCAGCCAAGACGGCGCGGGGGAGACCCAGTACTTC.

This chain connects TRBV11-3 to TRBJ2-2, with a tentative D call TRBD2 (6 bases). This CDR3 spans 14 amino acids. The V gene lost 5 bases and the J gene lost 4 bases, with 11 bases spanning the gap. CDR1 is SGHNT and CDR2 is YENEEA in the germline V gene. CDR3 residues: CASSVGLITGELFF. As DNA, the CDR3 is TGTGCCAGCAGCGTGGGACTGATCACCGGGGAGCTGTTTTTT.

The rearrangement joins TRBV5-1 to TRBJ2-3; maybe TRBD1 (6 bases). The CDR3 runs to 15 residues. Trimming stripped 4 bases from V and 0 bases from J, with 12 bases between. Germline CDR1 and CDR2: SGHRS and YFSETQ. DNA of the CDR3: TGCGCCAGCAGCCTGGACAGTGCTAGCACAGATACGCAGTATTTT. Its translation is CASSLDSASTDTQYF. The whole variable domain, remainder taken from reference TRBV5-1 and TRBJ2-3, is KAGVTQTPRYLIKTRGQQVTLSCSPISGHRSVSWYQQTPGQGLQFLFEYFSETQRNKGNFPGRFSGRQFSNSRSEMNVSTLELGDSALYLCASSLDSASTDTQYFGPGTRLTVL.

CDR3 loop: CASSTSGGLTDTQYF. The CDR3 DNA sequence: TGTGCCAGTAGTACTAGCGGGGGCCTCACAGATACGCAGTATTTT. This chain links TRBV19 with TRBJ2-3, with 10 bases aligning to TRBD2. Germline V gene data show CDR1 as LNHDA and CDR2 as SQIVND (reference sequence). Germline trimming cut 4 bases from V and 2 bases from J; bases unmatched to any gene: 3. The CDR3 sequence is 15 residues long.

The chain joins TRBV14 to TRBJ1-1; D gene uncertain. The CDR3 length is 17 residues. Trimming pared 0 bases from V and 0 bases from J, leaving 14 bases between. The germline V gene encodes CDR1 SGHDN and CDR2 FVKESK. The CDR3 loop reads CASSQDRRSLMNTEAFF. The CDR3, as DNA: TGTGCCAGCAGCCAAGATCGCAGGTCCCTCATGAACACTGAAGCTTTCTTT.

The sample holds one count of this clone. The DNA for the CDR3 is TGTGCCAGCAGTCGGTTGGGATCTGGGGCCAACGTCCTGACTTTC. This sequence encodes CASSRLGSGANVLTF. The chain is built from TRBV6-5 and TRBJ2-6; D is uncertain. CDR3 length: 15 residues. Germline loops: CDR1 MNHEY, CDR2 SVGAGI. Trimming stripped 5 bases from V and 1 base from J, with 9 bases between.

This clone was picked up a small number of times. The chain couples TRBV27 to TRBJ1-6; a possible D gene is TRBD1 (5 bases). Trimming took 4 bases from V and 10 from J, leaving 17 bases between them. The CDR3 runs 15 residues. Germline V CDR1 and CDR2: MNHEY, SMNVEV (reference sequence). The CDR3 loop is CASSSPGGGWSPLHF. Here the CDR3 DNA reads TGTGCCAGCAGTTCCCCGGGGGGGGGTTGGTCACCCCTCCACTTT.

This clone was seen only a few times. CDR3 sequence reads: CASSLEARSETQYF. CDR3 DNA sequence: TGCGCCAGCAGCTTGGAAGCGAGGAGCGAGACCCAGTACTTC. The V gene is TRBV5-1, the J gene TRBJ2-5; D is unclear. V gave up 0 bases and J gave up 5 bases, with 11 bases separating them. Germline CDR1 SGHRS, CDR2 YFSETQ. CDR3 size: 14 residues.

This rearrangement joins TRBV19 to TRBJ2-7, with a possible D match to TRBD1 (5 bases). Germline V lookup: CDR1 LNHDA, CDR2 SQIVND (reference sequence). The CDR3 is 15 amino acids. Trimming cost V 10 bases and J 2 bases, with 21 bases left between them. The DNA for the CDR3 is TGTGCCACCTCTACTCGCAGGGCCTCAGCCTACGAGCAGTACTTC. Protein: CATSTRRASAYEQYF.

This clone has a handful of counts. Other DNA variants within this sample encode the same CDR3. The V gene is TRBV29-1, the J gene TRBJ2-2, with D hard to call. V gave up 3 bases and J gave up 0 bases, with 5 bases separating them. The CDR3 length is 13 residues. Germline values: CDR1 SQVTM, CDR2 ANQGSEA. The CDR3 is CSVDRSNTGELFF. Written as DNA, the CDR3 is TGCAGCGTTGACAGGTCGAACACCGGGGAGCTGTTTTTT.

The chain uses TRBV18 and TRBJ2-7, with a tentative D call TRBD2 (6 bases). In germline, CDR1 is KGHSH, CDR2 LQKENI. The CDR3 sequence is 16 residues long. Deletions cut 4 bases from V and 0 bases from J, with 16 bases between. CDR3 nucleotide sequence: TGTGCCAGCTCACAACTAGCACAGCTCTCCTCCTACGAGCAGTACTTC. It codes for CASSQLAQLSSYEQYF.

This clone was seen a handful of times. V and J are TRBV6-1 and TRBJ1-1; 7 bases map to TRBD1. J was trimmed by 2 bases and V by 5 bases; bases with no gene match: 5. This CDR3 has 14 residues. Germline assignment: CDR1 MNHNS and CDR2 SASEGT. CDR3 nucleotides: TGTGCCAGCAGTCCTGGACAGGCCAACACTGAAGCTTTCTTT. It specifies CASSPGQANTEAFF.

V and J are TRBV30 and TRBJ1-3; D unresolved. CDR1 is GTSNPN and CDR2 is SVGIG in the germline V gene (reference sequence). The CDR3 contains 13 residues. Trimming pared 4 bases from V and 1 base from J, leaving 8 bases between. The chain's CDR3 is CAWNTVSGNTIYF. CDR3 DNA: TGTGCCTGGAACACCGTATCTGGAAACACCATATATTTT. Looking up the rest from reference TRBV30 and TRBJ1-3 gives the full variable domain: SQTIHQWPATLVQPVGSPLSLECTVEGTSNPNLYWYRQAAGRGLQLLFYSVGIGQISSEVPQNLSASRPQDRQFILSSKKLLLSDSGFYLCAWNTVSGNTIYFGEGSWLTVV.